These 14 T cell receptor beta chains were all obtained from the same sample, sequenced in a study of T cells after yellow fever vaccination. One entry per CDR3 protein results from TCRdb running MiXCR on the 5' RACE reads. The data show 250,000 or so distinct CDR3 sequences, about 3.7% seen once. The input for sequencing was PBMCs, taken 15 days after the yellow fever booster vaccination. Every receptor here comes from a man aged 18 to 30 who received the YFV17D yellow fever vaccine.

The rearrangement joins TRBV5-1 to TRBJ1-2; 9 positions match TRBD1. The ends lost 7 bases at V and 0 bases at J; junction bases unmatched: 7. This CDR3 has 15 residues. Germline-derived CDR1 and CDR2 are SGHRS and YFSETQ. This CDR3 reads CASAQGASSNYGYTF. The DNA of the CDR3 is TGCGCCAGCGCACAGGGGGCCTCATCTAACTATGGCTACACCTTC.

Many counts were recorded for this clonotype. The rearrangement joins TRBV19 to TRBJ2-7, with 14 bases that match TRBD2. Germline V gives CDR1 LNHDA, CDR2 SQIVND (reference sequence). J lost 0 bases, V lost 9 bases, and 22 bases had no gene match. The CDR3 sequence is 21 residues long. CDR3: CARNDHPSGLAGVPSSYEQYV. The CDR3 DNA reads TGTGCCAGGAACGATCACCCCTCGGGACTAGCGGGGGTGCCCTCCTCCTACGAGCAGTACGTC.

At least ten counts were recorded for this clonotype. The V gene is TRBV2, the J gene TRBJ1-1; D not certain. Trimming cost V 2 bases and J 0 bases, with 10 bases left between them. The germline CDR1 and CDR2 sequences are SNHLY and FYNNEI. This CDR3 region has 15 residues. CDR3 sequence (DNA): TGTGCCAGCAGTGAAAACTGGAACTTGAACACTGAAGCTTTCTTT. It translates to CASSENWNLNTEAFF. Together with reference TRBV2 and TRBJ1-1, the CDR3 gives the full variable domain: EPEVTQTPSHQVTQMGQEVILRCVPISNHLYFYWYRQILGQKVEFLVSFYNNEISEKSEIFDDQFSVERPDGSNFTLKIRSTKLEDSAMYFCASSENWNLNTEAFFGQGTRLTVV.

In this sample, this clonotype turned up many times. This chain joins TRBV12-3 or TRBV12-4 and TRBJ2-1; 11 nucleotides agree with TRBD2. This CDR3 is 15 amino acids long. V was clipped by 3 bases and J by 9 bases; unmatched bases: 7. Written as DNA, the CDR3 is TGTGCCAGCAGTTTCAGACTAGCGGGACTAGGTGAGCAGTTCTTC. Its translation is CASSFRLAGLGEQFF.

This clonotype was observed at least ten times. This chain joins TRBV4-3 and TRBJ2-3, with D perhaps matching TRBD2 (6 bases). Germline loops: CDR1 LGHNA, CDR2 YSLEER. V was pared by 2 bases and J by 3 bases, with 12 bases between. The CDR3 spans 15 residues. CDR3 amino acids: CASSQPGRPTDTQYF. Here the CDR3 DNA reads TGCGCCAGCAGCCAACCAGGGAGGCCGACAGATACGCAGTATTTT.

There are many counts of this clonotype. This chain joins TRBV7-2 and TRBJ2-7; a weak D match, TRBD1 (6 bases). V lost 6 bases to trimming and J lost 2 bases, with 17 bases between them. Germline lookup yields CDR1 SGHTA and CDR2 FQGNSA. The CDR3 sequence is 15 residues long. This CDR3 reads CASSPQTGAAYEQYF. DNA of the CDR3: TGTGCCAGCAGTCCCCAGACAGGCGCCGCCTACGAGCAGTACTTC.

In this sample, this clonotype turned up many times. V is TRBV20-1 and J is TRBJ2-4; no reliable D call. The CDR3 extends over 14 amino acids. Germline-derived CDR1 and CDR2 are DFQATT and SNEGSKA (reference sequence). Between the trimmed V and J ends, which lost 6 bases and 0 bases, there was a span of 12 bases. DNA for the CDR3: TGCAGTGCGATGACTGGTCTAGCCAAAAACATTCAGTACTTC. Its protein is CSAMTGLAKNIQYF.

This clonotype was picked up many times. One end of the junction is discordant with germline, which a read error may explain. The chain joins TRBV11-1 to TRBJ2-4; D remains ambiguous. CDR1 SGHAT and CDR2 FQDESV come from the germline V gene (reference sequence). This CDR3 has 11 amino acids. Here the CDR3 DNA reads TGTGCCAGCAGCTTACTGTGCCAAGGAGACTTC. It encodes CASSLLCQGDF.

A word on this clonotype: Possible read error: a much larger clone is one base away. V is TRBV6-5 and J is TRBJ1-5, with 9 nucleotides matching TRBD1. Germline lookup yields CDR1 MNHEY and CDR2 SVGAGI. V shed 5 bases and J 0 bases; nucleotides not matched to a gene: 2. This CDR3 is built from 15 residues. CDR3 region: CASSKQGASNQPQHF. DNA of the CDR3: TGTGCCAGCAGTAAACAGGGGGCTAGCAATCAGCCCCAGCATTTT.

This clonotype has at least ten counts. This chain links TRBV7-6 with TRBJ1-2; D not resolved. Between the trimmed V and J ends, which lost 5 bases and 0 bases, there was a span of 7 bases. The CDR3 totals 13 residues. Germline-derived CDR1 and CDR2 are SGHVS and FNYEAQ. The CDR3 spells CASSVEANYGYTF. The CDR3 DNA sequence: TGTGCCAGCAGCGTGGAAGCTAACTATGGCTACACCTTC.

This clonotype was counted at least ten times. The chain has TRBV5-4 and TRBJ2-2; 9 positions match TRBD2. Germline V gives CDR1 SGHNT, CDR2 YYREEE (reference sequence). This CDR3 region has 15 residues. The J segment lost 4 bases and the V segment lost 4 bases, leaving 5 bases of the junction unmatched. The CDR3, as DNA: TGTGCCAGCAGCAAAAGCGGGGGGTCCACCGGGGAGCTGTTTTTT. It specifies CASSKSGGSTGELFF. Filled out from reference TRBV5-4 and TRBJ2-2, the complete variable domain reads ETGVTQSPTHLIKTRGQQVTLRCSSQSGHNTVSWYQQALGQGPQFIFQYYREEENGRGNFPPRFSGLQFPNYSSELNVNALELDDSALYLCASSKSGGSTGELFFGEGSRLTVL.

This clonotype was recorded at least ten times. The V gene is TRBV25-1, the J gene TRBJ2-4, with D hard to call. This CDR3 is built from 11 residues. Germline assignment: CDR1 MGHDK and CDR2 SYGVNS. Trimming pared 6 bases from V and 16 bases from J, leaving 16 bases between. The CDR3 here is CASRRAAKVYF. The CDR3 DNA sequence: TGTGCCAGCAGAAGGGCCGCAAAAGTCTACTTC.

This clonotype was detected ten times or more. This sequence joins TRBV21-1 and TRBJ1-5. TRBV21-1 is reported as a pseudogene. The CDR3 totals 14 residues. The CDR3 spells CASSSDKAGQPQHF. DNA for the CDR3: TGTGCCAGCAGTTCCGACAAGGCGGGTCAGCCCCAGCATTTT.

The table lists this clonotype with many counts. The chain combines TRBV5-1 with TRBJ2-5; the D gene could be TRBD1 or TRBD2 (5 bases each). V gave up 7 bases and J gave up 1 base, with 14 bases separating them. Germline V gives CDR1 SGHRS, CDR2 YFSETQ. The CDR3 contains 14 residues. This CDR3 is CASQRGRRQETQYF. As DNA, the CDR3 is TGCGCCAGCCAAAGGGGACGTCGCCAAGAGACCCAGTACTTC.